The rows below give T cell receptor beta chains drawn from one sample of a study of blood T cells in healthy people across ages. TCRdb reprocessed the 5' RACE reads via MiXCR and lists one record per CDR3 protein. Among under 2 million distinct CDR3 sequences listed, approximately 32% were seen once. The sample was blood. The receptor set was obtained from a woman aged 30 to 39 in good health. The CDR3 runs from the conserved cysteine through the conserved F or W. A D gene is named only where the DNA matches it firmly. A row's size may be missing; if present it is once, few, many or a size class.

V	J	D	size	DNA	CDR3
TRBV10-3	TRBJ2-7	NA	many	TGTGCCATCAGTGGGGTCCGGGACGGATCACCGTACTTC	CAISGVRDGSPYF
TRBV12-3/TRBV12-4	TRBJ2-1	NA	NA	TGTGCCAGCACCTCTATCCGGGGCCAGGGTAATGAGCAGTTCTTC	CASTSIRGQGNEQFF
TRBV20-1	TRBJ1-1	NA	few	TGCAGTGCTAGGCCCGGGAGGGAGAACACTGAAGCTTTCTTT	CSARPGRENTEAFF
TRBV12-3/TRBV12-4	TRBJ1-1	NA	NA	TGTGCCAGCAGTTTTGGTGGGGGGATCACTGAAGCTTTCTTT	CASSFGGGITEAFF
TRBV20-1	TRBJ1-2	NA	NA	TGCAGTGCTCAATACCGGGCCCTTAACTATGGCTACACCTTC	CSAQYRALNYGYTF
TRBV4-2	TRBJ2-1	TRBD1	many	TGTGCCAGCAGCCCGTACAGGGGTGAGCAGTTCTTC	CASSPYRGEQFF
TRBV5-6	TRBJ1-2	TRBD1	NA	TGTGCCAGCAGCTGGGACAGCAACAACTATGGCTACACCTTC	CASSWDSNNYGYTF
TRBV6-6	TRBJ1-5	NA	NA	TGTGCCAGCAGTTACTCGAGGTCCAGCAATCAGCCCCAGCATTTT	CASSYSRSSNQPQHF
TRBV6-5	TRBJ1-2	NA	few	TGTGCCAGCAGTTACTCAGACCGCGGCTATGGCTACACCTTC	CASSYSDRGYGYTF
TRBV2	TRBJ1-2	TRBD1	NA	TGTGCCAGCAGTGAAGCGGGGACAGGGGGCCGTGGCTACACCTTC	CASSEAGTGGRGYTF
TRBV29-1	TRBJ2-5	NA	NA	TGCAGCGCCGAGGGTTCAGTTCGAGAGACCCAGTACTTC	CSAEGSVRETQYF
TRBV6-1	TRBJ1-2	TRBD1	NA	TGTGCCAGCGAGGGACAGGGACATGGCTACACCTTC	CASEGQGHGYTF
TRBV7-9	TRBJ2-3	NA	few	TGTGCCAGCAGCTTAGGGTTTGGGGGAGCCGGCACAGATACGCAGTATTTT	CASSLGFGGAGTDTQYF
TRBV20-1	TRBJ1-5	TRBD1	NA	TGCAGTGCTAGTTGGCAGGGGGCGAATCAGCCCCAGCATTTT	CSASWQGANQPQHF
TRBV20-1	TRBJ1-2	NA	NA	TGCAGTGCTAGGGGGTTGGGTGGAGGAATCTATGGCTACACCTTC	CSARGLGGGIYGYTF
TRBV25-1	TRBJ1-2	NA	few	TGTGCCAGCAGTGACAGGTGGGACTATGGCTACACCTTC	CASSDRWDYGYTF
TRBV4-1	TRBJ1-5	NA	few	TGCGCCAGCAGCCGCGGATCAATAGGGCTCCGCAATCAGCCCCAGCATTTT	CASSRGSIGLRNQPQHF
TRBV7-3	TRBJ1-2	NA	many	TGTGCCAGCAGCCCGGGATCCGGTGGGATCGATGGCTACACCTTC	CASSPGSGGIDGYTF
TRBV6-5	TRBJ2-6	NA	few	TGTGCCAGTGAGGGTTCTGGGGCCAACGTCCTGACTTTC	CASEGSGANVLTF
TRBV20-1	TRBJ2-3	NA	NA	TGCAGTGCACCGGACAACTGGGCAGATACGCAGTATTTT	CSAPDNWADTQYF
TRBV7-6	TRBJ1-1	NA	many	TGTGCCAGCAGAACATCTAAACACACTGAAGCTTTCTTT	CASRTSKHTEAFF
TRBV27	TRBJ1-1	NA	NA	TGTGCCAGCAAGGGGGTAGGGAACACTGAAGCTTTCTTT	CASKGVGNTEAFF
TRBV5-1	TRBJ2-5	NA	once	TGCGCCAGCCAGGGACTTTCGGGCTTACCAAGGGAGACCCAGTACTTC	CASQGLSGLPRETQYF
TRBV20-1	TRBJ1-2	TRBD1	few	TGCAGTGCCCAGAAGCGGACAGGGGGCCCGCAAATCTATGGCTACACCTTC	CSAQKRTGGPQIYGYTF
TRBV3-1	TRBJ2-7	TRBD2	NA	TGTGCCAGCAGCGAGGGACTAGCGGGGGGTCGATTCTCCTACGAGCAGTACTTC	CASSEGLAGGRFSYEQYF
TRBV2	TRBJ2-1	TRBD1	NA	TGTGCCAGCATTTCTACGCCGGGACAGGGCAACAATGAGCAGTTCTTC	CASISTPGQGNNEQFF
TRBV20-1	TRBJ1-1	TRBD1	few	TGCAGTGCTAGAGATTTTTCGGGGACAGGGGGAACTGAAGCTTTCTTT	CSARDFSGTGGTEAFF
TRBV6-1	TRBJ2-3	TRBD2	NA	TGTGCCAGCAGGGGCGGGGGGCCCCGCGGAGATACGCAGTATTTT	CASRGGGPRGDTQYF
TRBV4-1	TRBJ2-5	NA	few	TGCGCCAGCAGCCAAGATCCCCTCCCGACCCAGTACTTC	CASSQDPLPTQYF
TRBV7-2	TRBJ1-5	TRBD1	NA	TGTGCCAGCAGCTTAACCGGGACAGACAATCAGCCCCAGCATTTT	CASSLTGTDNQPQHF
TRBV20-1	TRBJ2-5	TRBD2	few	TGCAGTGCGGGACTAGCGGGGGGCCCCCTCCAAGAGACCCAGTACTTC	CSAGLAGGPLQETQYF
TRBV3-1	TRBJ2-5	NA	NA	TGTGCCAGCAGGCTCAGGACAGTTCAAGAGACCCAGTACTTC	CASRLRTVQETQYF
TRBV7-8	TRBJ2-5	TRBD2	NA	TGTGCCAGCAGCCGTACACAGCGGGGGGGCTTAGAGACCCAGTACTTC	CASSRTQRGGLETQYF
TRBV3-1	TRBJ2-1	TRBD2	NA	TGTGCCAGCAGCCGAATGACTAGCGGAAGCTACAGTGAGCAGTTCTTC	CASSRMTSGSYSEQFF